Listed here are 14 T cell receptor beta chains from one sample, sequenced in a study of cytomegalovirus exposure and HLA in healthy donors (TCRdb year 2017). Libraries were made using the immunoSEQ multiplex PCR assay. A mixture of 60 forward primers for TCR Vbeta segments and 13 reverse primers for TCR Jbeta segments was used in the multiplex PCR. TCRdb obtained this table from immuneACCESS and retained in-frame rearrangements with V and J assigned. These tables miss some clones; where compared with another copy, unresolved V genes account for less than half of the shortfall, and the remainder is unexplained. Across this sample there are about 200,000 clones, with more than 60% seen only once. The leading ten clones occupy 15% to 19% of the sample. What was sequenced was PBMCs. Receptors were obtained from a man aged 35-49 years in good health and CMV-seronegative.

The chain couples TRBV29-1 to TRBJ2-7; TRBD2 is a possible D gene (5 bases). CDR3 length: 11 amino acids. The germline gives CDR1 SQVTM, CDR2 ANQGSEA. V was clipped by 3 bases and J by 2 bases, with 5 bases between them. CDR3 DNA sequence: TGCAGCGTTGAGACTACCTACGAGCAGTACTTC. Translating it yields CSVETTYEQYF.

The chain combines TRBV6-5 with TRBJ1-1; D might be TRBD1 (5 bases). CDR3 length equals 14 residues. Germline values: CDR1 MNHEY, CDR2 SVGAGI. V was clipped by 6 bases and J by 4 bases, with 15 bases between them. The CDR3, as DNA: TGTGCCAGCAGCAGAGGACACCTCCCCACTGAAGCTTTCTTT. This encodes CASSRGHLPTEAFF.

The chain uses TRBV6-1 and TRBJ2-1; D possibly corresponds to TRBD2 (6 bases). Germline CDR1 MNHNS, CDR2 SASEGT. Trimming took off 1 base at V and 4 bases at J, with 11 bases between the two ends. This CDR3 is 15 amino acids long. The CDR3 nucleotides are TGTGCCAGCAGTGAAGGAAGCGGGTATTACAATGAGCAGTTCTTC. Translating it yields CASSEGSGYYNEQFF.

The CDR3: CASSVGLYNTGELFF. The DNA for the CDR3 is TGTGCCAGCAGCGTAGGGCTGTATAACACCGGGGAGCTGTTTTTT. The chain recombines TRBV9 with TRBJ2-2; D unresolved. Looked up from germline, CDR1 is SGDLS and CDR2 is YYNGEE. The V end was cut by 0 bases, the J end by 2 bases, with 8 bases between. The CDR3 consists of 15 residues.

CDR3 nucleotide sequence: TGTGCCAGCAGCCTGACAGAAAGCCCTTACGAGCAGTACTTC. It encodes CASSLTESPYEQYF. V usage is TRBV7-9 and J usage is TRBJ2-7, with D possibly TRBD1 on 5 matching bases. Trimming took 5 bases from V and 4 from J, leaving 15 bases between them. The CDR3 is made up of 14 amino acids. CDR1 SEHNR and CDR2 FQNEAQ come from the germline V gene (reference sequence).

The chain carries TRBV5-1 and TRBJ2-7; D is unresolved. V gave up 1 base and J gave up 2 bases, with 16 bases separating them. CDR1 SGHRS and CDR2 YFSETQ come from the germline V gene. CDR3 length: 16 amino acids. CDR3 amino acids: CASSLLPGSEAYEQYF. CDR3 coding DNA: TGCGCCAGCAGCTTGCTGCCCGGGTCCGAAGCCTACGAGCAGTACTTC.

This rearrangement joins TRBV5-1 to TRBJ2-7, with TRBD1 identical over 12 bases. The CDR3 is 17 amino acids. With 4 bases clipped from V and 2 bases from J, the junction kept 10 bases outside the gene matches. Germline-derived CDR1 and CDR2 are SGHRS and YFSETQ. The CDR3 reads CASSAGTGGRSPYEQYF. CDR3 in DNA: TGCGCCAGCAGCGCCGGGACAGGGGGCCGGAGTCCCTACGAGCAGTACTTC.

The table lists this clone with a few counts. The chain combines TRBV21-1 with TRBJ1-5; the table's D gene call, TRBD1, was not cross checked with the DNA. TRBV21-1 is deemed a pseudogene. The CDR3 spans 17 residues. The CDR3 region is CASSKGNGTGSRQPQHF. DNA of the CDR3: TGTGCCAGCAGCAAAGGCAATGGGACAGGGTCAAGGCAGCCCCAGCATTTT.

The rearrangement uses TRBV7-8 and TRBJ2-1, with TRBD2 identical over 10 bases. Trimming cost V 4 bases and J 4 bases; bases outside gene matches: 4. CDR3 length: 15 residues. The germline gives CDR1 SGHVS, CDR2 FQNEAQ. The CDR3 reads CASSSGLAKYNEQFF. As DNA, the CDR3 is TGTGCCAGCAGCTCGGGACTAGCGAAGTACAATGAGCAGTTCTTC.

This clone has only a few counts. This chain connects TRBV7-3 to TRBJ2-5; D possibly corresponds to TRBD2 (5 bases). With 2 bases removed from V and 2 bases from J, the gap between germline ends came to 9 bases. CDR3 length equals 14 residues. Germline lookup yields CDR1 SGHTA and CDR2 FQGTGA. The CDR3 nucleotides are TGTGCCAGCAGCTTAGGACTTTCTCAAGAGACCCAGTACTTC. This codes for CASSLGLSQETQYF.

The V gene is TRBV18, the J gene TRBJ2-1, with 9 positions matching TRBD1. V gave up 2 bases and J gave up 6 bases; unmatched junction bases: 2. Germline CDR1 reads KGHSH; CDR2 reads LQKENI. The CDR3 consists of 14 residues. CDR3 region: CASSPVTGGNEQFF. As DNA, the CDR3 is TGTGCCAGCTCACCAGTGACAGGGGGCAATGAGCAGTTCTTC.

CDR3 nucleotides: TGTGCCAGCAGCTACACAGGGGCTGAAGCTTTCTTT. It translates to CASSYTGAEAFF. The rearrangement joins TRBV5-6 to TRBJ1-1; 7 positions agree with TRBD1. The CDR3 runs 12 residues. After removal of 3 bases from V and 6 bases from J, the junction contained 2 bases not matched to a gene. Germline lookup yields CDR1 SGHDT and CDR2 YYEEEE. The whole variable domain, filled in from reference TRBV5-6 and TRBJ1-1, reads DAGVTQSPTHLIKTRGQQVTLRCSPKSGHDTVSWYQQALGQGPQFIFQYYEEEERQRGNFPDRFSGHQFPNYSSELNVNALLLGDSALYLCASSYTGAEAFFGQGTRLTVV.

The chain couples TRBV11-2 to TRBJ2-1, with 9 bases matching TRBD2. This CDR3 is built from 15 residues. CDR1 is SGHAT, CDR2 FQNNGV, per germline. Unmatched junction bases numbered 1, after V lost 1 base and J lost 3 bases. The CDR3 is CASSLATSGYNEQFF. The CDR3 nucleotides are TGTGCCAGCAGCTTAGCGACTAGCGGCTACAATGAGCAGTTCTTC.

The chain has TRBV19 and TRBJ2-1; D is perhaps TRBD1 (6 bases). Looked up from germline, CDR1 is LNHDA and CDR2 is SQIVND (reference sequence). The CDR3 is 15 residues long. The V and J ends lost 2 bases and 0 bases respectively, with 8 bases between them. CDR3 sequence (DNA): TGTGCCAGTAGTATAACAGGGAGCTCCTACAATGAGCAGTTCTTC. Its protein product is CASSITGSSYNEQFF.